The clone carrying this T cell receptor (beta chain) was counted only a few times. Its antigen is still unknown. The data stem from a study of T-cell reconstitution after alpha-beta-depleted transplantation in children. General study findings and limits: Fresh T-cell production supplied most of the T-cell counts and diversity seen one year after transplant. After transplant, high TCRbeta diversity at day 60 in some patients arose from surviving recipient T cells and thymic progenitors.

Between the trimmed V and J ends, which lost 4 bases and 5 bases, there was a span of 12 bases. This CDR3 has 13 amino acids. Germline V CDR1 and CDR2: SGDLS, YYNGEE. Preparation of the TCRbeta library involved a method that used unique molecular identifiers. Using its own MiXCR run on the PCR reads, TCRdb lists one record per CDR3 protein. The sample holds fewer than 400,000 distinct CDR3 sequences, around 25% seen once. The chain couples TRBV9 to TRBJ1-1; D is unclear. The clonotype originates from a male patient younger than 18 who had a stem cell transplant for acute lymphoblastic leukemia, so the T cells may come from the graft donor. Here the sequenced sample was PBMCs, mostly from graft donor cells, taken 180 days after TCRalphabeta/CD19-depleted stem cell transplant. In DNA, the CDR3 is TGTGCCAGCAGCCCTAGCAAAAGGACTGAAGCTTTCTTT. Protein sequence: CASSPSKRTEAFF.